This T cell receptor beta chain was obtained from a study of cytomegalovirus exposure and HLA in healthy donors. Study-wide context: T cells numbering about 179 million yielded some 110 million unique TCR beta sequences in an earlier analysis.

A single count supports this clone. V was clipped by 4 bases and J by 0 bases, with 13 bases between them. Germline assignment: CDR1 SGHRS and CDR2 YFSETQ. The CDR3 extends over 15 amino acids. With 60 Vbeta and 13 Jbeta primers, the PCR was carried out. The table came from immunoSEQ multiplex PCR; TCRdb's copy has only in-frame clones and leaves some out. The repertoire holds nearly 110,000 clones, with around three quarters as singletons. The sample comprised PBMCs. The sequence derives from a woman aged 45-60 years in good health and CMV-seropositive. This chain uses TRBV5-1 with TRBJ1-1; a possible D gene is TRBD1 (5 bases). The chain's CDR3 is CASSRPTEMNTEAFF. The CDR3 region has the DNA TGCGCCAGCAGCCGCCCGACAGAAATGAACACTGAAGCTTTCTTT.